This entry concerns a single T cell receptor beta chain. The sample originates from a study of OX40 agonist ivuxolimab in advanced cancers. Profiling relied on immunoSEQ multiplex PCR, and the TCRdb table lists in-frame clones only, not all of them. The table shows roughly 46,000 clones, with roughly 90% occurring only once. In germline, CDR1 is SGHVS, CDR2 FNYEAQ. The V gene lost 2 bases and the J gene lost 7 bases, with 17 bases spanning the gap. The CDR3 contains 16 residues. The source material was CD4+ or CD8+ T cells sorted from blood, sampled in a trial of the OX40 agonist ivuxolimab. The sequence was obtained from an adult with an advanced solid tumor such as melanoma, head and neck, liver or kidney cancer. The chain combines TRBV7-6 with TRBJ1-4; D is unclear. CDR3 sequence (DNA): TGTGCCAGCAGCTTAACAATAGGAGGGTGGGGTGAAAAACTGTTTTTT. Its protein product is CASSLTIGGWGEKLFF.